The rows below give T cell receptor beta chains drawn from one sample of a study of vaccination effects on CD4 cells after COVID-19. The antigens of these receptors remain unknown. The repertoire was sequenced with immunoSEQ multiplex PCR; TCRdb's copy has only in-frame clones and lacks some. The sample includes tens of thousands of clones, around 72% of them seen just once. The sequencing here drew on CD4+ T cells from PBMCs cultured with HCoV-NL63 spike peptides, taken before COVID-19 vaccination. These TCRs come from a human donor who had a prior SARS-CoV-2 infection. CDR3s include the opening cysteine and the closing phenylalanine or tryptophan. A D gene is named only where the DNA matches it firmly. Clone size appears in some rows only: once, few, many, or a class for an expanded clone.

d_call,j_call,v_call,clone_size,cdr3_nt,cdr3_aa
.,TRBJ2-2,TRBV5-1,.,TGCGCCAGCAGCTTAAACGCGAACACCGGGGAGCTGTTTTTT,CASSLNANTGELFF
.,TRBJ2-2,TRBV7-8,.,TGTGCCAGCAGCTACGGAACCCACGGGGAGCTGTTTTTT,CASSYGTHGELFF
TRBD1,TRBJ2-5,TRBV5-1,.,TGCGCCAGCAGCCGAACCCGCGGACAGGGGGTTTCAGAGACCCAGTACTTC,CASSRTRGQGVSETQYF
.,TRBJ1-2,TRBV3-1/TRBV3-2,.,TGTGCCAGCAGCCAAGATCTGAAGGTGATCACCTTC,CASSQDLKVITF
.,TRBJ2-7,TRBV21-1,.,TGTGCCAGCGAGCGGATGTGGGAGCGAACCTACGAGCAGTACTTC,CASERMWERTYEQYF
.,TRBJ2-3,TRBV4-3,.,TGCGCCAGCAGCCAAGAAGGAAAGGGACACCCTAGCACAGATACGCAGTATTTT,CASSQEGKGHPSTDTQYF
.,TRBJ1-1,TRBV7-2,.,TGTGCCAGCAGCTTAGCGCAGGGCACTGAAGCTTTCTTT,CASSLAQGTEAFF
.,TRBJ2-7,TRBV5-6,.,TGTGCCAGCAGCTTGTATCTAGGCAGCTACGAGCAGTACTTC,CASSLYLGSYEQYF
.,TRBJ1-4,TRBV4-1,.,TGCGCCAGCAGCCAAGGCAGGGTGCGTGAAAAACTGTTTTTT,CASSQGRVREKLFF
.,TRBJ2-3,TRBV5-4,.,TGTGCCAGCAGCTTGAGTTCAGCACGCACAGATACGCAGTATTTT,CASSLSSARTDTQYF
TRBD2,TRBJ2-3,TRBV5-1,once,TGCGCCAGCAGCTCTTCACTAGCGGGGAGCTTCACAGATACGCAGTATTTT,CASSSSLAGSFTDTQYF
.,TRBJ2-2,TRBV4-2,.,TGTGCCAGCAGCCAAGTTCATGGGGGGATGACCGGGGAGCTGTTTTTT,CASSQVHGGMTGELFF
.,TRBJ2-7,TRBV10-3,.,TGTGCCATGGGCGGGACTGGGATCTACGAGCAGTACTTC,CAMGGTGIYEQYF
.,TRBJ1-6,TRBV18,.,TGTGCCAGCTCACCAACGTCAGGGGAGCCACCCCTCCACTTT,CASSPTSGEPPLHF
.,TRBJ2-3,TRBV27,.,TGTGCCAGCAGTGAAATCGGGCGCGATACGCAGTATTTT,CASSEIGRDTQYF
.,TRBJ1-1,TRBV5-5,.,TGTGCCAGCAGCTTGGCAGGGCCGGTCACTGAAGCTTTCTTT,CASSLAGPVTEAFF
TRBD1,TRBJ2-1,TRBV5-1,.,TGCGCCAGCAGTGGAGACAGGGGGGAGTACAATGAGCAGTTCTTC,CASSGDRGEYNEQFF
.,TRBJ1-1,TRBV10-3,.,TGTGCCATCAGTGAGTTGGGGGTCGGGTCTTTCTTT,CAISELGVGSFF
.,TRBJ2-5,TRBV7-2,.,TGTGCCAGCAGCCCTAACTACGGGTTCGGGGAGACCCAGTACTTC,CASSPNYGFGETQYF